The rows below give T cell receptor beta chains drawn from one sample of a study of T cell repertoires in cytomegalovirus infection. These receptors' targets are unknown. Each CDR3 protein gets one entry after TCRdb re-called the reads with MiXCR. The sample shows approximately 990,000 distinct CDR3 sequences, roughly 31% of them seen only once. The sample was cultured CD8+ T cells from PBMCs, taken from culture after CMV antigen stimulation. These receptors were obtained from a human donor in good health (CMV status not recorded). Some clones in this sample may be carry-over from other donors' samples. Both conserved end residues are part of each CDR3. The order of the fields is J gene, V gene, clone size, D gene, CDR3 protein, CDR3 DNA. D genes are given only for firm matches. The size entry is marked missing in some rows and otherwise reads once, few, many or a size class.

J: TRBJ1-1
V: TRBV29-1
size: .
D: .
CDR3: CSVVGQALLMNTEAFF
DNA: TGCAGCGTTGTGGGGCAAGCCCTTTTAATGAACACTGAAGCTTTCTTT

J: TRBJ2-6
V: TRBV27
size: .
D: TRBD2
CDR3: CASRPLTSGERFGVNVLTF
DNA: TGTGCCAGCAGACCCCTGACTAGCGGGGAAAGGTTTGGGGTCAACGTCCTGACTTTC

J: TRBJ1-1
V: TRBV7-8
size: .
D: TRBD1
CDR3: CASSLEGTGDRWEIEAFF
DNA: TGTGCCAGCAGCTTAGAGGGGACAGGGGATCGATGGGAAATTGAAGCTTTCTTT

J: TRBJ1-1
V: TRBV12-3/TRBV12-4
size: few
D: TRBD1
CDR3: CASSTLRQGRMNTEAFF
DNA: TGTGCCAGCAGCACCCTACGACAGGGGAGGATGAACACTGAAGCTTTCTTT

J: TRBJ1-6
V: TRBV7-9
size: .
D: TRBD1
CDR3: CASSFPGTGTLSDSPLHF
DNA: TGTGCCAGCAGCTTTCCCGGGACAGGGACCCTCAGTGATTCACCCCTCCACTTT

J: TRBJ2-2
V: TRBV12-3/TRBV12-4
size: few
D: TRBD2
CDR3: CASSWVAGGGTGELFF
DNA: TGTGCCAGCAGTTGGGTAGCGGGGGGCGGAACCGGGGAGCTGTTTTTT

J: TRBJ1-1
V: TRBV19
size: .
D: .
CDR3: CASSTDRYLNTEAFF
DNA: TGTGCCAGTAGTACGGACAGATACTTGAACACTGAAGCTTTCTTT

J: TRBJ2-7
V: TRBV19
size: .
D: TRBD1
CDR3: CASSRRDRAYEQYF
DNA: TGTGCCAGTAGTAGGAGGGACAGGGCCTACGAGCAGTACTTC

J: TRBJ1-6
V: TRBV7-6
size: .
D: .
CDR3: CASNTRQANSPLHF
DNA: TGTGCCAGCAACACCCGACAGGCGAATTCACCCCTCCACTTT

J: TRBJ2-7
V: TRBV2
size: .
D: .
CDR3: CASMSVLGTYEQYF
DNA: TGTGCCAGCATGTCCGTCCTGGGGACCTACGAGCAGTACTTC

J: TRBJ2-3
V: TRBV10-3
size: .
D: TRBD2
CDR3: CAIRRKTSGGTDTQYF
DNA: TGTGCCATCAGGCGGAAGACTAGCGGGGGCACAGATACGCAGTATTTT

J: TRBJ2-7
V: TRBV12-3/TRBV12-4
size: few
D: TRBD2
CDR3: CATKTSGGAYEQYF
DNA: TGTGCCACCAAGACTAGCGGGGGGGCGTACGAGCAGTACTTC

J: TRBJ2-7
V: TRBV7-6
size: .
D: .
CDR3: CASSLGEQHEQYF
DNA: TGTGCCAGCAGCTTAGGGGAACAGCACGAGCAGTACTTC

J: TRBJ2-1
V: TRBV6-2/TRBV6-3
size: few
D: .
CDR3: CASSFLRVNNEQFF
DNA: TGTGCCAGCAGTTTTTTACGAGTGAACAATGAGCAGTTCTTC

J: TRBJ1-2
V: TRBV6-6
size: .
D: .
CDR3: CASSYSAGAGYTF
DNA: TGTGCCAGCAGTTACTCGGCTGGAGCTGGCTACACCTTC

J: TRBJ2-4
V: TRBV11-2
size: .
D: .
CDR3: CASSLSWGVGSKNIQYF
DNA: TGTGCCAGCAGCTTAAGCTGGGGAGTGGGGAGCAAAAACATTCAGTACTTC

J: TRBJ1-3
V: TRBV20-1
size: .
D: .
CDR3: CSARGQFDSGNTIYF
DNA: TGCAGTGCTAGAGGACAGTTCGACTCTGGAAACACCATATATTTT

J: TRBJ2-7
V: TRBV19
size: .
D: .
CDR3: CASLGETYEQYF
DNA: TGTGCCAGTCTCGGCGAGACCTACGAGCAGTACTTC

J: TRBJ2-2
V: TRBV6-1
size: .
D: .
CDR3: CASSQPGGELFF
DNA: TGTGCCAGCAGTCAACCGGGGGGGGAGCTGTTTTTT

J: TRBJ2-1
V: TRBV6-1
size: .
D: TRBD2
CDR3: CASTLGRGVRNEQFF
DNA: TGTGCCAGCACCTTAGGGCGGGGGGTACGCAATGAGCAGTTCTTC

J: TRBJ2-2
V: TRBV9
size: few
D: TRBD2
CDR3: CASSSSLAGGMNTGELFF
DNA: TGTGCCAGCAGCTCCTCACTAGCGGGGGGGATGAACACCGGGGAGCTGTTTTTT

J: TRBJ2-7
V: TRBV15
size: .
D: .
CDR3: CATSRGVGYEQYF
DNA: TGTGCCACCAGCAGAGGGGTAGGCTACGAGCAGTACTTC

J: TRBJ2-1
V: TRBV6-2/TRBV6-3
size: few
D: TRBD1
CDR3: CASSPYPGQGMGEQFF
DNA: TGTGCCAGCAGTCCCTACCCGGGACAGGGGATGGGTGAGCAGTTCTTC

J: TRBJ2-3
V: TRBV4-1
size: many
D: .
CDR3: CASSQDGGPGVITDTQYF
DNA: TGCGCCAGCAGCCAAGATGGAGGACCTGGAGTGATCACAGATACGCAGTATTTT

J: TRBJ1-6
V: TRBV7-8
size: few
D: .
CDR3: CASSLNGGDQEEPLHF
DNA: TGTGCCAGCAGCTTAAACGGCGGGGACCAGGAGGAACCCCTCCACTTT

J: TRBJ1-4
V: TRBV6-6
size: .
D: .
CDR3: CATTGRGPATNEKLFF
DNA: TGTGCCACGACGGGGCGGGGCCCTGCAACTAATGAAAAACTGTTTTTT

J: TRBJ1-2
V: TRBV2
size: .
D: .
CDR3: CASSEKPSLNYGYTF
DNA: TGTGCCAGCAGTGAAAAGCCAAGCCTTAACTATGGCTACACCTTC

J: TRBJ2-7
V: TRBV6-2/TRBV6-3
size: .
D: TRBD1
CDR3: CASSYWRQGIVEQYF
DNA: TGTGCCAGCAGTTACTGGAGACAGGGAATTGTCGAGCAGTACTTC

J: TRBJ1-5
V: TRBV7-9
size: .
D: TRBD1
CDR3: CASSPDRRDQPQHF
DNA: TGTGCCAGCAGCCCGGACAGGCGGGATCAGCCCCAGCATTTT

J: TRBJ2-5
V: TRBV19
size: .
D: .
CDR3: CASSIDHGRGAAPLRETQYF
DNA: TGTGCCAGTAGTATAGATCATGGTCGGGGGGCGGCCCCCCTGCGGGAGACCCAGTACTTC

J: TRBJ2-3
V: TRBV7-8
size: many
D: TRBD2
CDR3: CASRPGTSGADTQYF
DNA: TGTGCCAGCAGACCAGGGACTAGCGGGGCAGATACGCAGTATTTT

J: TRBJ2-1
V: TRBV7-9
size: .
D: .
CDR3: CASSSNPQAGQFF
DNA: TGTGCTAGCAGCTCTAATCCGCAAGCGGGGCAGTTCTTC

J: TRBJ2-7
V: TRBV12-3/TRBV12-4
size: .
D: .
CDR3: CASSLRSGTLSSYEQYF
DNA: TGTGCCAGCAGTTTAAGGTCTGGGACACTAAGCTCCTACGAGCAGTACTTC

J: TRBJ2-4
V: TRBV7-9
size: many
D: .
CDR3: CASSSRQGLAKNIQYF
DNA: TGTGCCAGCAGCTCCCGGCAGGGTCTAGCCAAAAACATTCAGTACTTC

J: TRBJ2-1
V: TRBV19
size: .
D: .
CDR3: CASSSPPGSNEQFF
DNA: TGTGCCAGTAGCTCCCCCCCCGGTTCCAATGAGCAGTTCTTC

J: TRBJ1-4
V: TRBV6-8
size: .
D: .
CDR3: CASSLGRVNEKLFF
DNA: TGTGCCAGCTCTCTGGGCAGGGTGAATGAAAAACTGTTTTTT

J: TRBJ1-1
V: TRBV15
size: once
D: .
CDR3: CATSRDRGGEAFF
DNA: TGTGCCACCAGCAGAGATAGGGGGGGGGAAGCTTTCTTT

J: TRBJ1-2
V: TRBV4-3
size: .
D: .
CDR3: CASSQDGVEDYGYTF
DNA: TGCGCCAGCAGCCAAGATGGGGTCGAGGACTATGGCTACACCTTC

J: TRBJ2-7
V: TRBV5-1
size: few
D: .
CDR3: CASSLRGTLVSSSYEQYF
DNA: TGCGCCAGCAGCCTGAGAGGGACACTTGTCTCGAGCTCCTACGAGCAGTACTTC

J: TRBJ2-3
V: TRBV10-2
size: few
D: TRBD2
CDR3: CASRPTSGDYINQDTQYF
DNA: TGCGCCAGCAGACCGACTAGCGGGGACTATATAAACCAAGATACGCAGTATTTT

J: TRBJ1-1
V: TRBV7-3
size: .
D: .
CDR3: CATTGVTTEAFF
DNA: TGTGCCACCACCGGGGTGACCACTGAAGCTTTCTTT

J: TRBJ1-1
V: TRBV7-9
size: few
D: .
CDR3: CASSFKQNTEAFF
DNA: TGTGCCAGCAGCTTCAAACAGAACACTGAAGCTTTCTTT

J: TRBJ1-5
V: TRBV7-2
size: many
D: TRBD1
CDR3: CASSWTGGSPNQPQHF
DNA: TGTGCCAGCAGCTGGACAGGGGGCTCCCCTAATCAGCCCCAGCATTTT

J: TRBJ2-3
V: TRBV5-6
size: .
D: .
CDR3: CASSSRGLFRDTQYF
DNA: TGTGCCAGCAGCTCCCGGGGTTTATTTAGGGATACGCAGTATTTT